A selection of T cell receptor beta chains follows, all from one sample in a study of T cell clones after liver transplantation. The method was immunoSEQ multiplex PCR; TCRdb's version includes in-frame clones alone and lacks a portion of them. The sample includes around 75,000 clones, about 85% of them seen just once. The sequenced sample was CD4+ T cells from blood, obtained about 50 months after liver transplant. The receptors shown here come from a human patient who received a liver transplant. Certain T cells may be donor cells from the graft. Each CDR3 is given with its conserved first and last residue. The D gene is left open where the match is weak. Size is stated for part of the rows, as once, few or many counts, or as a class when the clone is expanded.

v_gene: TRBV15
abundance: NA
j_gene: TRBJ1-6
d_gene: NA
CDR3nt: TGTGCCACCAGCACTATAAATTCGCCCCTCCACTTT
CDR3aa: CATSTINSPLHF

v_gene: TRBV30
abundance: NA
j_gene: TRBJ2-6
d_gene: NA
CDR3nt: TGTGCCTGGGGCAAGAGGGGTGCTGGGGCCAACGTCCTGACTTTC
CDR3aa: CAWGKRGAGANVLTF

v_gene: TRBV11-3
abundance: NA
j_gene: TRBJ2-5
d_gene: NA
CDR3nt: TGTGCCTCCTCCGAGGGGACCCAAGAGACCCAGTACTTC
CDR3aa: CASSEGTQETQYF

v_gene: TRBV28
abundance: once
j_gene: TRBJ2-3
d_gene: NA
CDR3nt: TGTGCCAGCACGGGTAGGGGCAGTCACACAGATACGCAGTATTTT
CDR3aa: CASTGRGSHTDTQYF

v_gene: TRBV5-6
abundance: few
j_gene: TRBJ2-3
d_gene: TRBD1
CDR3nt: TGTGCCAGCAGCCCGACGTCCCGGGACAGGGGGGAGCAGTATTTT
CDR3aa: CASSPTSRDRGEQYF

v_gene: TRBV4-2
abundance: NA
j_gene: TRBJ1-5
d_gene: NA
CDR3nt: TGTGCCAGCAGCCAAGATGGGGCCGGGAGCCAGCCCCAGCATTTT
CDR3aa: CASSQDGAGSQPQHF

v_gene: TRBV6-4
abundance: NA
j_gene: TRBJ2-5
d_gene: NA
CDR3nt: TGTGCCAGCAGTGTAACGTTGGGGGAGACCCAGTACTTC
CDR3aa: CASSVTLGETQYF

v_gene: TRBV28
abundance: once
j_gene: TRBJ2-7
d_gene: TRBD2
CDR3nt: TGTGCCAGCAGCCCCAGCCCTAGCGGGTACTCCTACGAGCAGTACTTC
CDR3aa: CASSPSPSGYSYEQYF

v_gene: TRBV20-1
abundance: NA
j_gene: TRBJ1-2
d_gene: NA
CDR3nt: TGCAGTGCTAAGGGCTACACCTTC
CDR3aa: CSAKGYTF

v_gene: TRBV28
abundance: NA
j_gene: TRBJ2-7
d_gene: TRBD1
CDR3nt: TGTGCCAGCAGGGGGACAGGGCGCTGGGAGCAGTACTTC
CDR3aa: CASRGTGRWEQYF

v_gene: TRBV19
abundance: NA
j_gene: TRBJ1-1
d_gene: NA
CDR3nt: TGTGCCAGTAGGAGGGGACAAGCGAACACTGAAGCTTTCTTT
CDR3aa: CASRRGQANTEAFF

v_gene: TRBV5-4
abundance: NA
j_gene: TRBJ1-1
d_gene: NA
CDR3nt: TGTGCCAGCACCCTCAGGGGTTGGGGCACTGAAGCTTTCTTT
CDR3aa: CASTLRGWGTEAFF

v_gene: TRBV5-1
abundance: NA
j_gene: TRBJ1-2
d_gene: NA
CDR3nt: TGCGCCAGCAGCTTGGGCGGATTGGGCGACACATCTAACTATGGCTACACCTTC
CDR3aa: CASSLGGLGDTSNYGYTF